One and the same sample provided the 10 T cell receptor beta chains below, sequenced in a study of T cells in localized non-small cell lung cancer. Sequencing used immunoSEQ multiplex PCR; TCRdb keeps in-frame clones, though not all of them. The table records around 3,200 clones, 24% of them present only once. Sequenced here: lung tumor tissue, sampled before any cancer treatment. The origin of the receptors is a man between 40 and 70 years old with stage I lung adenocarcinoma.

This clone is medium-sized (0.01 to 0.1%) by share. This chain uses TRBV11-3 with TRBJ2-7; TRBD1 matches at 9 bases. The V segment lost 3 bases and the J segment 7 bases; nucleotides outside the gene matches: 7. CDR1 and CDR2 from the germline V gene are SGHNT and YENEEA. The CDR3 is 14 amino acids. Written as DNA, the CDR3 is TGTGCCAGCAGCTTTCCGGGACAGGGTGGTGAGCAGTACTTC. It encodes CASSFPGQGGEQYF.

Ten or more counts support this clone. CDR3 nucleotide sequence: TGTGCCAGCAGCTTGGGGACAGGCCTTAATGAAGGGGGTGGCTACACCTTC. This codes for CASSLGTGLNEGGGYTF. The chain combines TRBV11-3 with TRBJ1-2; 8 positions match TRBD1. Germline-derived CDR1 and CDR2 are SGHNT and YENEEA. J lost 7 bases, V lost 3 bases, and 16 bases had no gene match. The CDR3 covers 17 residues.

This clone was picked up a small number of times. Its ends do not fully match the called genes, so a read error is possible. The chain recombines TRBV6-8 with TRBJ1-2; TRBD1 might be the D (5 bases). Germline V gene lookup returns CDR1 MNHGY and CDR2 SAAAGT. This CDR3 is 13 amino acids long. The CDR3 sequence: CAISRDLNYGYTF. CDR3 nucleotide sequence: TGTGCCATCAGTCGGGACTTGAACTATGGCTACACCTTC.

V is TRBV18 and J is TRBJ1-3; 9 nucleotides match TRBD1. Germline CDR1 KGHSH, CDR2 LQKENI. V gave up 6 bases and J gave up 2 bases; unmatched junction bases: 14. This CDR3 has 18 amino acids. CDR3 region: CASSPPGQGSLAGNTIYF. The CDR3 DNA reads as TGTGCCAGCTCGCCTCCGGGACAGGGTTCACTGGCTGGAAACACCATATATTTT.

Only a few counts were recorded for this clone. The V gene is TRBV30, the J gene TRBJ1-3, with 9 positions matching TRBD1. This CDR3 contains 20 residues. The J segment lost 1 base and the V segment lost 4 bases, leaving 20 bases of the junction unmatched. Germline-derived CDR1 and CDR2 are GTSNPN and SVGIG (reference sequence). The CDR3 reads CAWKPPRLTGGRSSGNTIYF. The CDR3 bases are TGTGCCTGGAAGCCCCCCCGCCTGACAGGGGGTAGGTCTTCTGGAAACACCATATATTTT.

CDR3 nucleotides: TGCGCCAGCAGCTTGGTCGTGGGGGCCGGCGAAAAACTGTTTTTT. It encodes CASSLVVGAGEKLFF. J is TRBJ1-4 and V is TRBV5-1, with D maybe TRBD1 (6 bases). The germline CDR1 and CDR2 sequences are SGHRS and YFSETQ. CDR3 length: 15 amino acids. V lost 0 bases to trimming and J lost 8 bases, with 14 bases between them.

The genes are TRBV19 and TRBJ2-3, with 10 positions matching TRBD2. Trimming at V came to 4 bases and at J to 1 base, leaving 5 bases not matched to a gene. Germline values: CDR1 LNHDA, CDR2 SQIVND (reference sequence). There are 16 residues in the CDR3. The CDR3 is CASSRSGRARTDTQYF. The CDR3 coding sequence is TGTGCCAGTAGTAGGAGCGGGAGGGCCCGCACAGATACGCAGTATTTT.

This clone was seen only a few times. The chain links TRBV9 to TRBJ2-2; D uncertain. Trimming shortened V by 3 bases and J by 4 bases, and 16 bases separated the two germline ends. Germline V gene sequence: CDR1 SGDLS, CDR2 YYNGEE. There are 16 residues in the CDR3. CDR3 nucleotides: TGTGCCAGCAGCGACCACCTGGGATATCGCACCGGGGAGCTGTTTTTT. The encoded protein is CASSDHLGYRTGELFF.

This clone was found a few times. V gene TRBV30 combines with J gene TRBJ1-2; D is ambiguous. V shed 2 bases and J shed 4 bases, with 17 bases lying between them. The CDR3 runs 15 residues. Germline V gene lookup returns CDR1 GTSNPN and CDR2 SVGIG (reference sequence). As DNA, the CDR3 is TGTGCCTGGAGTTTAACGCCCCTAACGGGCTATGGCTACACCTTC. Encoded protein: CAWSLTPLTGYGYTF.

The chain carries TRBV6-8 and TRBJ1-1, with 7 positions matching TRBD1. Germline V lookup: CDR1 MNHGY, CDR2 SAAAGT. This CDR3 is 16 amino acids long. Trimming removed 4 bases from V and 5 bases from J; junction bases left unmatched: 13. CDR3 DNA sequence: TGTGCCAGCAGTTTATCCCCCGACAGGGTGGGGACTGAAGCTTTCTTT. Amino acids: CASSLSPDRVGTEAFF.